The 26 T cell receptor beta chains in this list originate from one sample, sequenced in a study of CD8 T cells in Susac syndrome. The RNA, roughly 0.45 to 1 ug, was put through reverse transcription using random hexamers. One entry per CDR3 protein results from TCRdb running MiXCR on the immunoSEQ multiplex PCR reads. In the table there are approximately 190,000 distinct CDR3 sequences, approximately 95% of which are singletons. Specimen: CD4+ T cells from PBMCs. The receptors stem from a human donor with Susac syndrome.

Only one count was recorded for this clonotype. The gene calls are TRBV20-1 and TRBJ1-2; 10 bases map to TRBD1. The germline CDR1 and CDR2 sequences are DFQATT and SNEGSKA (reference sequence). The CDR3 extends over 13 amino acids. Germline trimming cut 6 bases from V and 7 bases from J; bases unmatched to any gene: 8. CDR3 in amino acids: CSALTGTGAGYTF. DNA of the CDR3: TGCAGTGCATTGACCGGGACAGGGGCTGGCTACACCTTC.

The rearrangement uses TRBV10-3 and TRBJ2-5; 7 bases fit TRBD1. Germline CDR1 is ENHRY and CDR2 is SYGVKD. V lost 6 bases and J lost 1; bases outside the gene matches: 5. This CDR3 spans 14 amino acids. CDR3 protein: CAIRARQGQETQYF. The DNA for the CDR3 is TGTGCCATCAGAGCCCGACAGGGCCAAGAGACCCAGTACTTC.

The chain recombines TRBV3-1 with TRBJ1-5; D remains ambiguous. Germline-derived CDR1 and CDR2 are LGHDT and YNNKEL (reference sequence). V was pared by 2 bases and J by 5 bases, with 10 bases between. The CDR3 extends over 14 amino acids. CDR3 region: CASSQLPTDQPQHF. In DNA form, the CDR3 reads TGTGCCAGCAGCCAATTACCTACAGATCAGCCCCAGCATTTT.

This chain connects TRBV20-1 to TRBJ1-4; a weak D match, TRBD1 (5 bases). The CDR3 contains 11 residues. V was trimmed by 8 bases and J by 11 bases, leaving 15 bases between them. Germline loops: CDR1 DFQATT, CDR2 SNEGSKA (reference sequence). The CDR3 spells CSPWDRGKLFF. The CDR3 DNA sequence: TGCAGTCCCTGGGACCGTGGGAAACTGTTTTTT.

V and J are TRBV1 and TRBJ1-5. TRBV1 is marked as a pseudogene. The CDR3 is 11 amino acids. The CDR3 sequence is CTSSFRQPQHF. CDR3 sequence (DNA): TGCACCAGCAGCTTTAGACAGCCCCAGCATTTT.

The chain recombines TRBV5-1 with TRBJ2-5, with D perhaps matching TRBD1 or TRBD2 (5 bases each). The ends were cut back, 2 bases at V and 4 bases at J, with 18 bases in the middle. Germline V gene sequence: CDR1 SGHRS, CDR2 YFSETQ. The CDR3 runs 16 residues. The CDR3 region is CASSLGSRGQGETQYF. The CDR3, as DNA: TGCGCCAGCAGCTTAGGATCGAGGGGTCAGGGAGAGACCCAGTACTTC.

J is TRBJ2-1 and V is TRBV20-1, with 15 bases that match TRBD2. Germline V gives CDR1 DFQATT, CDR2 SNEGSKA (reference sequence). V dropped 3 bases and J dropped 8; count of bases not matched to a gene: 17. This CDR3 contains 19 residues. The CDR3 coding sequence is TGCAGTGCTAGTACGACAGGGAGGACTAGCGGGGGGGCTCCGGATGAGCAGTTCTTC. It codes for CSASTTGRTSGGAPDEQFF.

The gene calls are TRBV20-1 and TRBJ1-6, with TRBD1 identical over 8 bases. The CDR3 has 14 residues. With 6 bases clipped from V and 2 bases from J, the junction kept 3 bases outside the gene matches. The germline V gene has CDR1 DFQATT and CDR2 SNEGSKA (reference sequence). The CDR3 is CSASDRAYNSPLHF. The CDR3 coding sequence is TGCAGTGCCTCGGACAGGGCCTATAATTCACCCCTCCACTTT.

V is TRBV20-1 and J is TRBJ2-7; D remains unclear. Germline values: CDR1 DFQATT, CDR2 SNEGSKA (reference sequence). The CDR3 is made up of 11 amino acids. V lost 6 bases and J lost 5, with 11 bases in between. In DNA form, the CDR3 reads TGCAGTGCCCGCACCGACCACGAGCAGTACTTC. Its translation is CSARTDHEQYF.

The chain links TRBV7-9 to TRBJ1-6; D gene unclear. V lost 1 base and J 6 bases, leaving 13 bases between the germline ends. CDR3 length: 16 amino acids. The V gene's germline CDR1 is SEHNR and CDR2 FQNEAQ (reference sequence). CDR3 region: CASSLVVGLVNSPLHF. The DNA of the CDR3 is TGTGCCAGCAGCTTAGTGGTTGGGCTTGTTAATTCACCCCTCCACTTT.

This chain connects TRBV6-2 or TRBV6-3 to TRBJ2-1; no firm D call. The germline V and J ends were trimmed by 0 bases and 5 bases, with 14 bases remaining between them. This CDR3 region has 16 residues. CDR1 is MNHEY and CDR2 is SVGEGT in the germline V gene. The CDR3 sequence: CASSYSTPGRDNEQFF. The CDR3 coding sequence is TGTGCCAGCAGTTACTCGACACCCGGCAGAGACAATGAGCAGTTCTTC.

The genes are TRBV19 and TRBJ1-1; 9 positions agree with TRBD1. The CDR3 consists of 12 residues. Germline V gene data show CDR1 as LNHDA and CDR2 as SQIVND (reference sequence). With 7 bases clipped from V and 6 bases from J, the junction kept 3 bases outside the gene matches. The CDR3 DNA reads as TGTGCCAGTACCTGGACAGGGGCTGAAGCTTTCTTT. Its protein product is CASTWTGAEAFF. Drawing the rest from reference TRBV19 and TRBJ1-1, the complete variable domain is DGGITQSPKYLFRKEGQNVTLSCEQNLNHDAMYWYRQDPGQGLRLIYYSQIVNDFQKGDIAEGYSVSREKKESFPLTVTSAQKNPTAFYLCASTWTGAEAFFGQGTRLTVV.

The chain links TRBV7-9 to TRBJ2-3; 9 positions agree with TRBD1. V dropped 2 bases and J dropped 2; count of bases not matched to a gene: 14. The CDR3 contains 19 residues. From germline, CDR1 is SEHNR and CDR2 FQNEAQ (reference sequence). The CDR3: CASSLRRPGTGSTTDTQYF. The CDR3 DNA follows: TGTGCCAGCAGCTTACGACGCCCCGGGACAGGGAGTACCACAGATACGCAGTATTTT.

V usage is TRBV10-3 and J usage is TRBJ2-7; a possible D gene is TRBD2 (5 bases). Trimming removed 9 bases at V and 2 bases at J, with 20 bases between. This CDR3 comprises 15 residues. Germline V CDR1 and CDR2: ENHRY, SYGVKD. The CDR3 DNA is TGTGCCATTTCCCCGACGGGGTCCGGGGCCTACGAGCAGTACTTC. Its translation is CAISPTGSGAYEQYF.

The chain combines TRBV9 with TRBJ2-1; unclear D gene. The V gene lost 0 bases and the J gene lost 1 base, with 11 bases spanning the gap. The CDR3 spans 16 residues. Germline loops: CDR1 SGDLS, CDR2 YYNGEE. CDR3 in amino acids: CASSVEVSRSYNEQFF. CDR3 nucleotides: TGTGCCAGCAGCGTAGAAGTTTCTCGGTCCTACAATGAGCAGTTCTTC.

The V and J genes are TRBV5-4 and TRBJ2-6; D not certain. From germline, CDR1 is SGHNT and CDR2 YYREEE (reference sequence). The CDR3 extends over 14 amino acids. Trimming took off 2 bases at V and 4 bases at J, with 7 bases between the two ends. CDR3 region: CASSFRSGANVLTF. CDR3 sequence (DNA): TGTGCCAGCAGCTTCCGTTCCGGGGCCAACGTCCTGACTTTC.

The V gene is TRBV6-6, the J gene TRBJ2-7; no definite D call. The germline V gene has CDR1 MNHNY and CDR2 SVGAGI (reference sequence). This CDR3 is built from 13 residues. V was shortened by 7 bases and J by 3 bases, with 13 bases between the two germline ends. CDR3 sequence (DNA): TGTGCCAGCACTCAATACATGGGCTACGAGCAGTACTTC. As protein: CASTQYMGYEQYF.

The V call is TRBV7-2, the J call TRBJ2-5; 10 nucleotides line up with TRBD1. With V trimmed by 4 bases and J by 4 bases, 3 bases remained unmatched. The CDR3 has 14 amino acids. Germline loops: CDR1 SGHTA, CDR2 FQGNSA. The CDR3 bases are TGTGCCAGCAGCTCAGACAGGGGGCCAGAGACCCAGTACTTC. Translation gives CASSSDRGPETQYF.

The chain joins TRBV5-1 to TRBJ2-5, with 7 bases identical to TRBD2. Germline loops: CDR1 SGHRS, CDR2 YFSETQ. The CDR3 covers 16 residues. V lost 3 bases and J lost 4; bases outside the gene matches: 12. The CDR3: CASSYLTSRRAETQYF. As DNA, the CDR3 is TGCGCCAGCAGCTATTTGACTAGCAGAAGGGCAGAGACCCAGTACTTC.

The genes are TRBV24-1 and TRBJ2-2; D is tentatively TRBD1 or TRBD2 (5 bases each). Between the trimmed V and J ends, which lost 3 bases and 6 bases, there was a span of 19 bases. The germline V gene encodes CDR1 KGHDR and CDR2 SFDVKD. The CDR3 consists of 17 residues. This chain's CDR3 is CATSDGAPGTAAGELFF. The CDR3 region has the DNA TGTGCCACCAGTGATGGGGCTCCCGGGACGGCTGCCGGGGAGCTGTTTTTT.

The J gene is TRBJ2-1, the V gene TRBV7-8; TRBD2 matches at 7 bases. The CDR3 contains 15 residues. Germline CDR1 reads SGHVS; CDR2 reads FQNEAQ. V shed 7 bases and J 6 bases; nucleotides not matched to a gene: 12. CDR3: CASTRERDYRNEQFF. The CDR3 DNA is TGTGCCAGCACCCGAGAACGGGACTACCGCAATGAGCAGTTCTTC.

The chain recombines TRBV5-4 with TRBJ2-1; TRBD2 aligns across 14 bases. The trim removed 3 bases at V and 10 bases at J, leaving 3 bases unmatched. From germline, CDR1 is SGHNT and CDR2 YYREEE (reference sequence). The CDR3 loop spans 14 amino acids. In DNA form, the CDR3 reads TGTGCCAGCAGCTCGAGGACTAGCGGGGGGGAGCAGTTCTTC. It yields the protein CASSSRTSGGEQFF.

The V gene is TRBV5-4, the J gene TRBJ2-5; TRBD1 agrees at 9 bases. The V gene end was trimmed by 1 base and the J gene end by 4 bases; junction bases not matched to a gene: 8. In germline, CDR1 is SGHNT, CDR2 YYREEE (reference sequence). This CDR3 has 16 amino acids. In DNA form, the CDR3 reads TGTGCCAGCAGCTTGTCACAGGGGGCGCGGGGAGAGACCCAGTACTTC. Translation: CASSLSQGARGETQYF.

Written as DNA, the CDR3 is TGCAGTGTTACCGCGGGCGGGCTAGCGGGGGCCCTACTATCCACAGATACGCAGTATTTT. Translated: CSVTAGGLAGALLSTDTQYF. The V gene is TRBV20-1, the J gene TRBJ2-3, with 10 bases identical to TRBD2. The CDR3 covers 20 residues. Germline CDR1 DFQATT, CDR2 SNEGSKA (reference sequence). The trim removed 7 bases at V and 2 bases at J, leaving 24 bases unmatched.

This chain joins TRBV3-1 and TRBJ2-1, with TRBD2 matching 9 bases. From germline, CDR1 is LGHDT and CDR2 YNNKEL (reference sequence). CDR3 length: 15 amino acids. Trimming at V came to 4 bases and at J to 9 bases, leaving 10 bases not matched to a gene. CDR3 DNA: TGTGCCAGCAGCCCTCTGGCGGGGGGGCAGGGTGAGCAGTTCTTC. It is translated as CASSPLAGGQGEQFF.

This clonotype is a singleton in its sample. The rearrangement joins TRBV20-1 to TRBJ2-5; D tentatively fits TRBD1 or TRBD2 (5 bases each). The V gene's germline CDR1 is DFQATT and CDR2 SNEGSKA (reference sequence). V lost 5 bases and J 3 bases, leaving 10 bases between the germline ends. The CDR3 extends over 12 amino acids. The DNA of the CDR3 is TGCAGTGCTTGGGTGGGGGAAGAGACCCAGTACTTC. This encodes CSAWVGEETQYF.